What follows are 21 T cell receptor beta chains derived from one specimen sequenced in a study of T cell responses to AZD1222 COVID-19 vaccine. The assay was immunoSEQ multiplex PCR, and TCRdb's table has in-frame clones only and misses some. The profile shows 85,000 to 100,000 clones, roughly 89% of them singletons. Specimen: peripheral blood, collected on day 0 of AZD1222 vaccination. Receptors were obtained from an adult in good health.

The gene calls are TRBV5-1 and TRBJ2-6, with D tentatively TRBD2 (7 bases). CDR1 and CDR2 from the germline V gene are SGHRS and YFSETQ. This CDR3 is built from 17 residues. V dropped 4 bases and J dropped 4 bases, with 18 bases sitting between them. CDR3 nucleotide sequence: TGCGCCAGCAGCGGGGACTACAGGGTGGTCGGGGCCAACGTCCTGACTTTC. Its protein product is CASSGDYRVVGANVLTF.

This clone was seen only a few times. The CDR3 spells CASIPHLGQGEINSLRYGYTF. CDR3 coding DNA: TGTGCCAGTATCCCGCACCTGGGACAGGGGGAAATTAATTCGCTCCGCTATGGCTACACCTTC. The genes are TRBV19 and TRBJ1-2; TRBD1 aligns across 11 bases. CDR3 length: 21 amino acids. V gave up 7 bases and J gave up 4 bases; unmatched junction bases: 26. Per the germline V gene, CDR1 is LNHDA and CDR2 is SQIVND (reference sequence).

V gene TRBV30 combines with J gene TRBJ2-2; D is uncertain. The CDR3 length is 14 residues. Trimming took off 5 bases at V and 1 base at J, with 11 bases between the two ends. The V gene's germline CDR1 is GTSNPN and CDR2 SVGIG (reference sequence). DNA of the CDR3: TGTGCCTGGTGTCTTAGTTTGAACACCGGGGAGCTGTTTTTT. Its protein product is CAWCLSLNTGELFF.

This clone was counted once. The chain combines TRBV14 with TRBJ2-7; 8 bases are a match to TRBD2. J lost 2 bases, V lost 3 bases, and 0 bases had no gene match. This CDR3 is built from 13 residues. Germline CDR1 is SGHDN and CDR2 is FVKESK. The CDR3 sequence is CASSQGLAYEQYF. The CDR3 DNA follows: TGTGCCAGCAGCCAGGGACTAGCCTACGAGCAGTACTTC.

This rearrangement joins TRBV6-5 to TRBJ1-1; 10 nucleotides agree with TRBD1. V lost 5 bases and J lost 9; bases outside the gene matches: 6. CDR1 is MNHEY and CDR2 is SVGAGI in the germline V gene. The CDR3 runs to 13 residues. The CDR3 loop reads CASSRRDRGKAFF. The CDR3 DNA follows: TGTGCCAGCAGTCGCCGGGACAGGGGTAAAGCTTTCTTT.

This rearrangement joins TRBV30 to TRBJ1-6; maybe TRBD1 (5 bases). CDR3 length equals 16 residues. The V end was cut by 3 bases, the J end by 7 bases, with 19 bases between. Germline V CDR1 and CDR2: GTSNPN, SVGIG (reference sequence). The CDR3 region is CAWSLSPGTGNSPLHF. The CDR3 DNA reads TGTGCCTGGAGCCTCTCACCCGGGACCGGGAATTCACCCCTCCACTTT.

V usage is TRBV19 and J usage is TRBJ1-1; D not certain. CDR3 size: 10 residues. CDR1 and CDR2 (germline): LNHDA, SQIVND (reference sequence). V was cut by 7 bases and J by 5 bases, with 5 bases left in between. The CDR3 DNA sequence: TGTGCCAGTACTGTTACTGAAGCTTTCTTT. This translates into CASTVTEAFF.

The chain joins TRBV3-1 (or the pseudogene TRBV3-2) to TRBJ2-1; possible D gene TRBD1, 5 bases. The CDR3 covers 15 residues. Germline V gene sequence: CDR1 LGHDT, CDR2 YNNKEL (reference sequence). Trimming stripped 0 bases from V and 7 bases from J, with 13 bases between. The CDR3 protein is CASSQDQTATNEQFF. The CDR3 DNA reads as TGTGCCAGCAGCCAAGATCAGACAGCTACTAATGAGCAGTTCTTC.

V gene TRBV4-3 combines with J gene TRBJ1-6; TRBD1 is a possible D gene (5 bases). V lost 4 bases and J lost 4, with 17 bases in between. This CDR3 region has 17 residues. Looked up from germline, CDR1 is LGHNA and CDR2 is YSLEER. The CDR3 reads CASSPKSGRGYNSPLHF. The CDR3 DNA follows: TGCGCCAGCAGCCCCAAATCAGGGCGGGGATATAATTCACCCCTCCACTTT.

The chain has TRBV19 and TRBJ2-1; 7 bases align to TRBD1. This CDR3 contains 14 residues. J gave up 9 bases and V 3 bases, and 8 bases lay outside the gene matches. CDR1 is LNHDA and CDR2 is SQIVND in the germline V gene (reference sequence). CDR3 sequence: CASSITRQGTEQFF. CDR3 sequence (DNA): TGTGCCAGTAGTATCACGCGACAGGGAACTGAGCAGTTCTTC.

This rearrangement joins TRBV27 to TRBJ2-3, with D uncertain. Per germline, CDR1 MNHEY and CDR2 SMNVEV (reference sequence). V gave up 2 bases and J gave up 6 bases, with 15 bases separating them. The CDR3 loop spans 15 amino acids. The CDR3 DNA follows: TGTGCCAGCAGTTTAGTGGGGTTAACGGCGGATACGCAGTATTTT. Its protein product is CASSLVGLTADTQYF.

The rearrangement uses TRBV4-1 and TRBJ2-7, with D unresolved. Germline CDR1 reads MGHRA; CDR2 reads YSYEKL. V lost 0 bases, J lost 6 bases, and 12 bases lay in between. The CDR3 length is 14 residues. CDR3 sequence (DNA): TGCGCCAGCAGCCAAGAGCTGGGGATAGCCGAGCAGTACTTC. Amino acid sequence: CASSQELGIAEQYF.

This clone was observed once. The chain uses TRBV5-1 and TRBJ2-5; D gene unclear. The CDR3 length is 13 residues. Between the trimmed V and J ends, which lost 0 bases and 2 bases, there was a span of 5 bases. CDR1 SGHRS and CDR2 YFSETQ come from the germline V gene. The CDR3 coding sequence is TGCGCCAGCAGCTTGGGGTGGCAAGAGACCCAGTACTTC. Its protein product is CASSLGWQETQYF.

This clone was recorded a few times. The chain links TRBV25-1 to TRBJ1-1; TRBD1 matches at 9 bases. This CDR3 contains 17 residues. Germline V lookup: CDR1 MGHDK, CDR2 SYGVNS. The V gene end was trimmed by 5 bases and the J gene end by 5 bases; junction bases not matched to a gene: 15. CDR3: CASSSTLLRGTGTEAFF. The CDR3 nucleotides read TGTGCCAGCAGTTCTACCCTCCTCCGGGGGACAGGGACTGAAGCTTTCTTT.

DNA of the CDR3: TGCGCCAGCAGGTCGCTGCAAGAGACCCAGTACTTC. Translation gives CASRSLQETQYF. The V and J genes are TRBV5-1 and TRBJ2-5; D is unclear. The CDR3 spans 12 residues. Germline CDR1 SGHRS, CDR2 YFSETQ. The V and J ends lost 5 bases and 2 bases respectively, with 7 bases between them.

The chain carries TRBV5-1 and TRBJ2-7, with 7 bases aligning to TRBD2. Per germline, CDR1 SGHRS and CDR2 YFSETQ. V lost 3 bases to trimming and J lost 1 base; unmatched junction nucleotides: 13. This CDR3 is 17 amino acids long. CDR3 loop: CASSSLPSGLGSYEQYF. DNA of the CDR3: TGCGCCAGCAGCTCCCTTCCTAGCGGTTTAGGTTCCTACGAGCAGTACTTC.

J is TRBJ2-7 and V is TRBV5-4, with 11 positions matching TRBD2. J gave up 0 bases and V 4 bases, and 3 bases lay outside the gene matches. Germline V lookup: CDR1 SGHNT, CDR2 YYREEE (reference sequence). There are 15 residues in the CDR3. The CDR3 region has the DNA TGTGCCAGCAGCCATAGCGGGGGGGGCTCCTACGAGCAGTACTTC. Translation gives CASSHSGGGSYEQYF.

The chain recombines TRBV6-2 or TRBV6-3 with TRBJ1-4, with 7 bases matching TRBD1. CDR3 length: 15 residues. With V trimmed by 1 base and J by 3 bases, 2 bases remained unmatched. CDR1 is MNHEY, CDR2 SVGEGT, per germline. CDR3 sequence: CASSYYGTANEKLFF. For the CDR3, the DNA is TGTGCCAGCAGTTACTACGGGACAGCTAATGAAAAACTGTTTTTT.

V usage is TRBV2 and J usage is TRBJ1-2; perhaps TRBD1 as D (6 bases). The CDR3 covers 14 residues. Germline CDR1 is SNHLY and CDR2 is FYNNEI. With 4 bases removed from V and 4 bases from J, the gap between germline ends came to 13 bases. Here the CDR3 DNA reads TGTGCCAGCAGTGGGAGGGGGACGGTCTATGGCTACACCTTC. It yields the protein CASSGRGTVYGYTF. Together with reference TRBV2 and TRBJ1-2, the CDR3 gives the full variable domain: EPEVTQTPSHQVTQMGQEVILRCVPISNHLYFYWYRQILGQKVEFLVSFYNNEISEKSEIFDDQFSVERPDGSNFTLKIRSTKLEDSAMYFCASSGRGTVYGYTFGSGTRLTVV.

As DNA, the CDR3 is TGTGCCAGCAGCCAAGCCTCAGGTAATGAGCAGTTCTTC. It specifies CASSQASGNEQFF. The J gene is TRBJ2-1, the V gene TRBV3-1 (or the pseudogene TRBV3-2); D unresolved. Germline lookup yields CDR1 LGHDT and CDR2 YNNKEL (reference sequence). The CDR3 runs 13 residues. Trimming cost V 1 base and J 7 bases, with 8 bases left between them.

This sequence joins TRBV7-2 and TRBJ1-1; tentatively, D is TRBD1 (5 bases). CDR1 SGHTA and CDR2 FQGNSA come from the germline V gene. Trimming removed 2 bases at V and 7 bases at J, with 5 bases between. This CDR3 spans 11 amino acids. CDR3 sequence reads: CASSLRGEAFF. CDR3 nucleotides: TGTGCCAGCAGCTTAAGGGGTGAAGCTTTCTTT. Using reference TRBV7-2 and TRBJ1-1 for the parts outside the CDR3, the full variable domain is GAGVSQSPSNKVTEKGKDVELRCDPISGHTALYWYRQSLGQGLEFLIYFQGNSAPDKSGLPSDRFSAERTGGSVSTLTIQRTQQEDSAVYLCASSLRGEAFFGQGTRLTVV.